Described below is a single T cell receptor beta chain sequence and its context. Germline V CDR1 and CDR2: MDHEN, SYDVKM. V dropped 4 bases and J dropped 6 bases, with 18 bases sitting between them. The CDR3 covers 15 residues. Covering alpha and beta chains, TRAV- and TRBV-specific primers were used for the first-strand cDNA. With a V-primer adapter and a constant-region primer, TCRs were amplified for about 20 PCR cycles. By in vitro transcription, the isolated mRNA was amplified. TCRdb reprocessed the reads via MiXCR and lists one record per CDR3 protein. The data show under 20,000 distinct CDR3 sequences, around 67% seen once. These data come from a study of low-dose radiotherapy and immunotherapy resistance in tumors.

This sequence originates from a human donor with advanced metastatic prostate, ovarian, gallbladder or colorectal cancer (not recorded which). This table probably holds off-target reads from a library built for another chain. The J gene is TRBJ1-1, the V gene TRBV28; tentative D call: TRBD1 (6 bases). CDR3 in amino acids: CASSSPGGGFAEAFF. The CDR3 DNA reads TGTGCCAGCAGTTCCCCGGGGGGGGGCTTCGCTGAAGCTTTCTTT.